This is a list of T cell receptor beta chains from one sample in a study of cytomegalovirus exposure and HLA in healthy donors. Method: immunoSEQ multiplex PCR; TCRdb's copy keeps in-frame clones and lacks some. The sample holds more than 150,000 clones, roughly four fifths seen once. Input material: PBMCs. These receptors originate from a man aged 50-59 years in good health and CMV-seronegative. Each CDR3 is given with its conserved first and last residue. D genes are given only for firm matches. Clone size is shown for a subset of rows, as once, few, many or a class of expanded clone.

clone_size	v_call	j_call	d_call	cdr3_aa	cdr3_nt
-	TRBV5-1	TRBJ2-5	-	CASSLVGTDQETQYF	TGCGCCAGCAGCTTGGTGGGTACAGATCAAGAGACCCAGTACTTC
-	TRBV6-1	TRBJ1-5	-	CASRARTEFRQPQHF	TGTGCCAGCAGGGCCAGGACAGAATTCAGACAGCCCCAGCATTTT
-	TRBV4-1	TRBJ1-2	TRBD1	CASSQEGQIYGYTF	TGCGCCAGCAGCCAAGAGGGACAGATCTATGGCTACACCTTC
-	TRBV19	TRBJ1-3	-	CASSNDRAGNTIYF	TGTGCCAGTAGTAACGACAGAGCTGGAAACACCATATATTTT
-	TRBV19	TRBJ2-1	TRBD2	CASSRTSGSSYNEQFF	TGTGCCAGTAGTAGGACTAGCGGGAGCTCCTACAATGAGCAGTTCTTC
-	TRBV7-2	TRBJ2-7	-	CASRGGFNLYEQYF	TGTGCCAGTAGAGGCGGGTTTAACCTCTACGAGCAGTACTTC
-	TRBV9	TRBJ1-4	-	CASSPTGLANEKLFF	TGTGCCAGCAGCCCAACAGGGTTAGCTAATGAAAAACTGTTTTTT
-	TRBV4-1	TRBJ1-2	TRBD1	CASSQGRDRSGYTF	TGCGCCAGCAGCCAGGGCCGGGACAGATCGGGCTACACCTTC
-	TRBV4-2	TRBJ1-2	-	CASSQGGVRGYGYTF	TGTGCCAGCAGCCAAGGGGGCGTCAGAGGCTATGGCTACACCTTC
-	TRBV7-9	TRBJ2-7	-	CASSFISGTYEQYF	TGTGCCAGCAGCTTTATAAGCGGCACCTACGAGCAGTACTTC
-	TRBV30	TRBJ1-1	TRBD1	CACIRGPGLLVNTEAFF	TGTGCCTGTATAAGGGGGCCAGGATTGCTTGTGAACACTGAAGCTTTCTTT
many	TRBV5-1	TRBJ2-7	-	CASSLANTLGEQYF	TGCGCCAGCAGCTTGGCAAACACCCTCGGGGAGCAGTACTTC
-	TRBV11-2	TRBJ2-1	-	CATQQLGGGRTEQFF	TGTGCCACCCAGCAGCTTGGGGGAGGTCGGACTGAGCAGTTCTTC
-	TRBV7-3	TRBJ1-2	-	CASSPQGGVYGYTF	TGTGCCAGCAGCCCCCAGGGAGGGGTCTATGGCTACACCTTC
-	TRBV2	TRBJ1-2	-	CASSPVGYTF	TGTGCCAGCAGTCCAGTTGGCTACACCTTC
-	TRBV10-3	TRBJ1-2	-	CAISREENYGYTF	TGTGCCATCAGCAGGGAAGAGAACTATGGCTACACCTTC
-	TRBV10-3	TRBJ2-7	TRBD2	CAITTGLAGGEQYF	TGTGCCATCACCACCGGACTAGCGGGGGGCGAGCAGTACTTC
-	TRBV9	TRBJ2-7	-	CASSVEGYYEQYF	TGTGCCAGCAGCGTAGAGGGGTATTACGAGCAGTACTTC
-	TRBV5-1	TRBJ2-3	TRBD2	CASSRGTSGTTTDTQYF	TGCGCCAGCAGCCGTGGGACTAGCGGGACAACCACAGATACGCAGTATTTT
-	TRBV27	TRBJ1-5	-	CASAFGGGNQPQHF	TGTGCCAGCGCCTTCGGAGGGGGCAATCAGCCCCAGCATTTT
-	TRBV27	TRBJ2-5	TRBD2	CASSSRGEGEETQYF	TGTGCCAGCAGTTCCCGAGGGGAGGGAGAAGAGACCCAGTACTTC
-	TRBV10-3	TRBJ2-7	TRBD1	CAISEFGQGAYEQYF	TGTGCCATTAGTGAGTTTGGACAGGGGGCCTACGAGCAGTACTTC
-	TRBV6-5	TRBJ2-1	-	CASSLPLTNEQFF	TGTGCCAGCAGCCTTCCTCTAACCAATGAGCAGTTCTTC
-	TRBV4-1	TRBJ2-5	TRBD1	CASSQADRVGETQYF	TGCGCCAGCAGCCAAGCAGACAGGGTAGGGGAGACCCAGTACTTC
-	TRBV7-2	TRBJ2-7	TRBD2	CASSWARGGYEQYF	TGTGCCAGCAGCTGGGCTCGGGGGGGCTACGAGCAGTACTTC
-	TRBV28	TRBJ1-2	TRBD1	CASRLQGAGNYGYTF	TGTGCCAGCAGGCTACAGGGGGCAGGCAACTATGGCTACACCTTC
-	TRBV28	TRBJ1-4	-	CASTPLGGENEKLFF	TGTGCCAGCACCCCCTTGGGAGGGGAAAATGAAAAACTGTTTTTT
-	TRBV21-1	TRBJ2-5	-	CASSKGVGGLQETQYF	TGTGCCAGCAGCAAAGGGGTCGGGGGGCTGCAAGAGACCCAGTACTTC
-	TRBV4-3	TRBJ2-2	-	CASSREAGISNTGELFF	TGCGCCAGCAGCCGTGAGGCAGGGATTTCGAACACCGGGGAGCTGTTTTTT
-	TRBV7-2	TRBJ2-7	TRBD1	CASSLARTGAYEQYF	TGTGCCAGCAGCTTAGCAAGGACAGGTGCCTACGAGCAGTACTTC
-	TRBV19	TRBJ1-3	-	CASSIPVFGNTIYF	TGTGCCAGTAGTATACCCGTATTCGGAAACACCATATATTTT
-	TRBV4-3	TRBJ2-2	TRBD2	CASSHTGSGSQTGELFF	TGCGCCAGCAGCCATACGGGAAGCGGGAGTCAAACCGGGGAGCTGTTTTTT
once	TRBV11-2	TRBJ2-5	-	CASSLGDRTQYF	TGTGCCAGCAGCTTAGGAGACAGAACCCAGTACTTC
-	TRBV30	TRBJ1-2	-	CAWNRDYGYTF	TGTGCCTGGAACAGGGACTATGGCTACACCTTC
-	TRBV28	TRBJ1-4	-	CASSLTVWEKLFF	TGTGCCAGCAGCCTAACAGTCTGGGAAAAACTGTTTTTT
-	TRBV6-5	TRBJ2-3	TRBD2	CASKPSGSTDTQYF	TGTGCCAGCAAACCTAGCGGGAGCACAGATACGCAGTATTTT
few	TRBV7-3	TRBJ1-2	TRBD1	CASSPYGTGGAGYTF	TGTGCCAGCAGTCCTTATGGTACAGGGGGAGCTGGCTACACCTTC
-	TRBV18	TRBJ2-1	-	CASSPPLGSYNEQFF	TGTGCCAGCTCACCACCTCTCGGCTCCTACAATGAGCAGTTCTTC
-	TRBV5-1	TRBJ2-7	-	CASSFTGIEQYF	TGCGCCAGCAGCTTTACAGGGATCGAGCAGTACTTC
-	TRBV25-1	TRBJ2-3	TRBD2	CASSELLAGGPQADTQYF	TGTGCCAGCAGTGAATTACTAGCGGGAGGGCCGCAGGCAGATACGCAGTATTTT
-	TRBV10-2	TRBJ2-4	TRBD2	CASSVLAGAVVQYF	TGCGCCAGCAGTGTACTAGCGGGGGCTGTGGTTCAGTACTTC
-	TRBV27	TRBJ1-2	-	CASSTRGAPNYGYTF	TGTGCCAGCAGTACCCGGGGAGCCCCTAACTATGGCTACACCTTC
-	TRBV7-9	TRBJ1-1	-	CASSEQASKGAFF	TGTGCCAGCAGCGAACAGGCGTCTAAGGGAGCTTTCTTT
-	TRBV27	TRBJ2-7	-	CASRKNRDTFYEQYF	TGTGCCAGCAGAAAGAACCGGGACACCTTCTACGAGCAGTACTTC
few	TRBV5-1	TRBJ1-5	-	CASKGEDNQPQHF	TGCGCCAGCAAAGGAGAGGACAATCAGCCCCAGCATTTT
-	TRBV7-3	TRBJ2-1	-	CASSLTTLNEQFF	TGTGCCAGCAGCTTAACCACCCTAAATGAGCAGTTCTTC
-	TRBV10-3	TRBJ1-3	TRBD1	CAIGQGVGNTIYF	TGTGCCATCGGACAGGGGGTTGGAAACACCATATATTTT
-	TRBV5-6	TRBJ1-1	-	CASSTYRAEGTEAFF	TGTGCCAGCAGCACCTACAGGGCCGAGGGCACTGAAGCTTTCTTT
-	TRBV6-5	TRBJ1-2	-	CASSYDTNYGYTF	TGTGCCAGCAGTTACGACACGAACTATGGCTACACCTTC
-	TRBV7-2	TRBJ2-7	-	CASSFRRTYEQYF	TGTGCCAGCAGCTTCCGGCGGACCTACGAGCAGTACTTC
-	TRBV14	TRBJ2-1	-	CASSPTGIGNEQFF	TGTGCCAGCAGCCCAACAGGGATCGGCAATGAGCAGTTCTTC
-	TRBV28	TRBJ2-7	TRBD1	CASSSGQGVYEQYF	TGTGCCAGCAGTTCTGGACAGGGGGTCTACGAGCAGTACTTC
-	TRBV2	TRBJ2-5	TRBD1	CASRGQGEYQETQYF	TGTGCCAGCAGAGGACAGGGGGAATACCAAGAGACCCAGTACTTC
-	TRBV2	TRBJ2-1	TRBD2	CASGGLAGVEQFF	TGTGCCAGCGGGGGACTAGCGGGGGTTGAGCAGTTCTTC